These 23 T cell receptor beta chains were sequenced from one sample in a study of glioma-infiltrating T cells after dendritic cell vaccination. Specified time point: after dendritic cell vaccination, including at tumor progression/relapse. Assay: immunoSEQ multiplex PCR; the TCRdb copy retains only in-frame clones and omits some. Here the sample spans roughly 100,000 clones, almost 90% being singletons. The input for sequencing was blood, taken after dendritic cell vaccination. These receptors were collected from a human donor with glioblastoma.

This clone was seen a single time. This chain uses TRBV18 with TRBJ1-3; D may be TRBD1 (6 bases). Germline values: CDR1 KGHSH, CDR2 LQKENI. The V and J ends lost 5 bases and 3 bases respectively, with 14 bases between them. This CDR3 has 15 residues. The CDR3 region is CASSFGQNFGNTIYF. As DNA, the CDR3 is TGTGCCAGCTCATTCGGACAGAACTTTGGAAACACCATATATTTT.

The DNA for the CDR3 is TGTGCCAGCAGCTCCGGGACTGACTCCTACAATGAGCAGTTCTTC. Amino acids: CASSSGTDSYNEQFF. The chain uses TRBV5-4 and TRBJ2-1; TRBD2 might be the D (6 bases). The length of the CDR3 is 15 residues. Germline-derived CDR1 and CDR2 are SGHNT and YYREEE (reference sequence). V lost 3 bases, J lost 0 bases, and 10 bases lay in between.

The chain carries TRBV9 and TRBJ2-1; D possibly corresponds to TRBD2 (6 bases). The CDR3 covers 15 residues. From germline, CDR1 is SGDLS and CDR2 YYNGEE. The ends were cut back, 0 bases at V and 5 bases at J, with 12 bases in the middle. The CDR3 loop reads CASSVGGSGNNEQFF. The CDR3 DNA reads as TGTGCCAGCAGCGTAGGAGGTAGCGGAAACAATGAGCAGTTCTTC.

CDR3 bases: TGTGCCAGTAGTATCGACAGGGGGCGGCCCCAGCATTTT. Its translation: CASSIDRGRPQHF. The gene calls are TRBV19 and TRBJ1-5, with TRBD1 matching 10 bases. V gave up 3 bases and J gave up 9 bases; unmatched junction bases: 2. CDR1 is LNHDA, CDR2 SQIVND, per germline (reference sequence). The CDR3 runs to 13 residues.

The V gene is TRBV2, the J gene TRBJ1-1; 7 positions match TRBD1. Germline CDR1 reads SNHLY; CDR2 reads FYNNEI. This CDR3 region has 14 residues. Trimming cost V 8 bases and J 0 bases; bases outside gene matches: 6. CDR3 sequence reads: CASGQGEMNTEAFF. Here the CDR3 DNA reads TGTGCCAGCGGGCAGGGGGAGATGAACACTGAAGCTTTCTTT.

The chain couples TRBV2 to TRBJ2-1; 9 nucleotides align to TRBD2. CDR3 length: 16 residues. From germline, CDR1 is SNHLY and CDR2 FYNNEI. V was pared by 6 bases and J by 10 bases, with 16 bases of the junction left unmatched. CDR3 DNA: TGTGCCAGCAGCCGCCTAGGGCGGGAGGGTGGAGGGGAGCAGTTCTTC. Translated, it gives CASSRLGREGGGEQFF.

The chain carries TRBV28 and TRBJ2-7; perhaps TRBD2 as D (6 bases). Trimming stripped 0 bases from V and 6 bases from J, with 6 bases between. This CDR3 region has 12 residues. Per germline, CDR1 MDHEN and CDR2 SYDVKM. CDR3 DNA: TGTGCCAGCAGTTTATGGACTAGCGAGCAGTACTTC. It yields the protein CASSLWTSEQYF.

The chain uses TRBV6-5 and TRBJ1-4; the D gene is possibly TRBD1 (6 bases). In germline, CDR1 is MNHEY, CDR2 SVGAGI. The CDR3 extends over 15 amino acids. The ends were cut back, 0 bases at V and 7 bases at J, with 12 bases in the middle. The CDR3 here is CASSYSTGAAEKLFF. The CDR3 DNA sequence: TGTGCCAGCAGTTACTCGACAGGAGCGGCTGAAAAACTGTTTTTT.

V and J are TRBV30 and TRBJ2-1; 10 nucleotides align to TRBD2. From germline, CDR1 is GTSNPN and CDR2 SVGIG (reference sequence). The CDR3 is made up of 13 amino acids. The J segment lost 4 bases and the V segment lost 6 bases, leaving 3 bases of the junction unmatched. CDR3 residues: CACGLADYNEQFF. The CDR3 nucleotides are TGTGCCTGTGGACTAGCGGATTACAATGAGCAGTTCTTC.

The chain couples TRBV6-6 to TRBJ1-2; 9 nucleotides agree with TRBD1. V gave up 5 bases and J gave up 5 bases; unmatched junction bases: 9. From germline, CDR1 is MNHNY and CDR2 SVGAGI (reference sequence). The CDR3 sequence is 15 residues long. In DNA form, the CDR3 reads TGTGCCAGCAGTCAAGGGAGGGGACAGGGTTATGGCTACACCTTC. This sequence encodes CASSQGRGQGYGYTF.

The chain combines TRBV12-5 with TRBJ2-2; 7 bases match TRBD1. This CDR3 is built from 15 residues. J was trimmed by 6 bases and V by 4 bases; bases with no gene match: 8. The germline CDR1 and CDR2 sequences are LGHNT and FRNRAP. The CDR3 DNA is TGTGCTAGTGGTTCATCCGGGACAGTACCCGGGGAGCTGTTTTTT. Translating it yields CASGSSGTVPGELFF.

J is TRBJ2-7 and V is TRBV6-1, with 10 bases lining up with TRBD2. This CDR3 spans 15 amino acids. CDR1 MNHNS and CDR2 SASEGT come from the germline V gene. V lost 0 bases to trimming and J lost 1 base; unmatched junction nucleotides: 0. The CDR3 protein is CASSEAGLASYEQYF. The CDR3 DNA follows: TGTGCCAGCAGTGAAGCGGGACTAGCGTCCTACGAGCAGTACTTC.

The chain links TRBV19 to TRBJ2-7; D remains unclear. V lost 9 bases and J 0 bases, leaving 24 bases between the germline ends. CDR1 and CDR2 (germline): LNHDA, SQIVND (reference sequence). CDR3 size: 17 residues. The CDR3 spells CASRTTHDLLISYEQYF. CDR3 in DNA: TGTGCCAGCAGAACGACTCATGACCTATTGATCTCCTACGAGCAGTACTTC.

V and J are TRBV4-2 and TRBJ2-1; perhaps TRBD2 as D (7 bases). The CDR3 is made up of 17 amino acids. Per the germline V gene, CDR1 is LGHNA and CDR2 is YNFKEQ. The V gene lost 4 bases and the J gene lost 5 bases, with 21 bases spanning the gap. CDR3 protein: CASSPGALAASNNEQFF. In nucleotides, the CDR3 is TGTGCCAGCAGCCCAGGGGCCCTAGCGGCCTCGAACAATGAGCAGTTCTTC.

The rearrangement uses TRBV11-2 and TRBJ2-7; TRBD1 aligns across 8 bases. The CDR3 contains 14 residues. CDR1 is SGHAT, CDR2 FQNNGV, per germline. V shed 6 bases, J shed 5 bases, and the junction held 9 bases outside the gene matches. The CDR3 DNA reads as TGTGCCAGCAGGAACGACAGGGGAGGAGACGAGCAGTACTTC. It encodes CASRNDRGGDEQYF.

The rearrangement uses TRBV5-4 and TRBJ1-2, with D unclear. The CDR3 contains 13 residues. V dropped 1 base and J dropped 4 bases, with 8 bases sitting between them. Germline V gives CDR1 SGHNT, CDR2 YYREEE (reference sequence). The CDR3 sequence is CASSLSLSYGYTF. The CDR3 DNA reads TGTGCCAGCAGCTTGAGCTTATCCTATGGCTACACCTTC. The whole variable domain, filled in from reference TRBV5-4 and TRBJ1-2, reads ETGVTQSPTHLIKTRGQQVTLRCSSQSGHNTVSWYQQALGQGPQFIFQYYREEENGRGNFPPRFSGLQFPNYSSELNVNALELDDSALYLCASSLSLSYGYTFGSGTRLTVV.

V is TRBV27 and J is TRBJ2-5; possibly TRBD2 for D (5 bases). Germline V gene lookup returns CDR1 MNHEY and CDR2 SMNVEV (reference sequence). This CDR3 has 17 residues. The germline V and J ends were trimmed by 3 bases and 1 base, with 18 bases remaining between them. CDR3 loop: CASSFLPSGDLQETQYF. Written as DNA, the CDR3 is TGTGCCAGCAGTTTCCTCCCCAGCGGTGATCTCCAAGAGACCCAGTACTTC.

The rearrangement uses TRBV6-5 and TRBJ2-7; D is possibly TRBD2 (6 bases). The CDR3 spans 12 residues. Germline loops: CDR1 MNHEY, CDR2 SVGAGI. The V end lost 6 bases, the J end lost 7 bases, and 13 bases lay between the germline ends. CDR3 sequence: CASSGSGAEQYF. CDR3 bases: TGTGCCAGCAGCGGGTCGGGAGCTGAGCAGTACTTC.

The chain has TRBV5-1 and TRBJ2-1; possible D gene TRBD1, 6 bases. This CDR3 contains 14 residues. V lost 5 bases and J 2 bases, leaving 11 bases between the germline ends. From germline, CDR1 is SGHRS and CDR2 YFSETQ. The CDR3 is CASSSEGAYNEQFF. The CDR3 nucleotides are TGCGCCAGCAGTTCTGAGGGGGCCTACAATGAGCAGTTCTTC.

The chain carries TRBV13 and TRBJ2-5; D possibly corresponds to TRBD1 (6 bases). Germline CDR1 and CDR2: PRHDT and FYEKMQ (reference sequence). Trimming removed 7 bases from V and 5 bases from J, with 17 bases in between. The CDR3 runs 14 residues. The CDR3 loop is CASTIFGGVETQYF. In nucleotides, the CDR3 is TGTGCCAGCACCATCTTTGGGGGCGTGGAGACCCAGTACTTC.

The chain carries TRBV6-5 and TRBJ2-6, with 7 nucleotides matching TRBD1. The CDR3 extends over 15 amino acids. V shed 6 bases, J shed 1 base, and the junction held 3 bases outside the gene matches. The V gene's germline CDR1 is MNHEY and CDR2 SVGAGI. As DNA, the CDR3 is TGTGCCAGCAGGGCAGGGGGTTCTGGGGCCAACGTCCTGACTTTC. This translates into CASRAGGSGANVLTF.

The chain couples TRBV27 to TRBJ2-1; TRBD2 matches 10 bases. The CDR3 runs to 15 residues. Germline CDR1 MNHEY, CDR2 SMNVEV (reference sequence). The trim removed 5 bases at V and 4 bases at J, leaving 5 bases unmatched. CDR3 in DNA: TGTGCCAGCAGTCCCCTAGCGGGGGAATACAATGAGCAGTTCTTC. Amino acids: CASSPLAGEYNEQFF.

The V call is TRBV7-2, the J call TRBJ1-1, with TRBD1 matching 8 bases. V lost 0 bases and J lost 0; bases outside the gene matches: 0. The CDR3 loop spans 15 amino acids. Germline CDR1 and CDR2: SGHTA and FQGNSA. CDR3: CASSLATGVNTEAFF. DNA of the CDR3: TGTGCCAGCAGCTTAGCGACAGGGGTGAACACTGAAGCTTTCTTT.